These 8 T cell receptor beta chains came from one sample sequenced in a study of shared clonotypes between healthy human individuals. TCRdb keeps only in-frame clones here, not all; method: immunoSEQ multiplex PCR. In the table there are hundreds of thousands of clones, 55% to 85% of which are singletons. Sample: memory CD4+ T cells sorted from blood. The subset: CD45RA-negative fraction. Receptors were obtained from a woman aged 25 to 39 in good health.

The CDR3 region has the DNA TGTGCCATCAGTGGGCTAGCGGGAGACGAGCAGTACTTC. Protein product: CAISGLAGDEQYF. The rearrangement joins TRBV10-3 to TRBJ2-7, with 10 bases identical to TRBD2. Losses at the gene ends were 4 bases for V and 5 bases for J; bases not matched to a gene: 2. The CDR3 sequence is 13 residues long. Per germline, CDR1 ENHRY and CDR2 SYGVKD.

The J gene is TRBJ2-3, the V gene TRBV5-4; perhaps D is TRBD1 or TRBD2 (5 bases each). This CDR3 comprises 14 residues. The V end lost 4 bases, the J end lost 3 bases, and 12 bases lay between the germline ends. Germline assignment: CDR1 SGHNT and CDR2 YYREEE (reference sequence). The CDR3 nucleotides read TGTGCCAGCAGCGCAGTGGGGGTGACAGATACGCAGTATTTT. As protein: CASSAVGVTDTQYF.

This clone was counted a few times. The CDR3 is CASSLGAGAGQGQFF. CDR3 nucleotides: TGTGCCAGCAGCTTAGGAGCGGGAGCGGGGCAAGGGCAGTTCTTC. The chain combines TRBV11-3 with TRBJ2-1; 8 bases are shared with TRBD2. The V and J ends lost 1 base and 12 bases, in that order; junction bases with no gene match: 11. Germline loops: CDR1 SGHNT, CDR2 YENEEA. There are 15 residues in the CDR3. Combining the CDR3 with reference TRBV11-3 and TRBJ2-1 gives the whole variable domain EAGVVQSPRYKIIEKKQPVAFWCNPISGHNTLYWYLQNLGQGPELLIRYENEEAVDDSQLPKDRFSAERLKGVDSTLKIQPAELGDSAVYLCASSLGAGAGQGQFFGPGTRLTVL.

This chain connects TRBV2 to TRBJ2-5, with D perhaps assigned TRBD1 or TRBD2 (6 bases each). The CDR3 spans 16 residues. V was pared by 0 bases and J by 5 bases, with 16 bases between. CDR1 is SNHLY and CDR2 is FYNNEI in the germline V gene. In nucleotides, the CDR3 is TGTGCCAGCAGTGAAGCGCTACAAGGGGGGTTTGAGACCCAGTACTTC. Translated: CASSEALQGGFETQYF.

The chain has TRBV5-1 and TRBJ2-7; D perhaps matches TRBD1 (6 bases). Germline loops: CDR1 SGHRS, CDR2 YFSETQ. The V end was cut by 4 bases, the J end by 3 bases, with 17 bases between. This CDR3 region has 15 residues. In nucleotides, the CDR3 is TGCGCCAGCAGCAAAAAAGTGTCGGACAGCTACGAGCAGTACTTC. This sequence encodes CASSKKVSDSYEQYF.

The CDR3 loop is CSVRQGQAPYEQYF. Written as DNA, the CDR3 is TGCAGCGTAAGGCAAGGACAGGCTCCTTACGAGCAGTACTTC. The chain has TRBV29-1 and TRBJ2-7; TRBD1 matches 7 bases. The CDR3 loop spans 14 amino acids. J lost 4 bases, V lost 6 bases, and 12 bases had no gene match. CDR1 and CDR2 (germline): SQVTM, ANQGSEA.

This rearrangement joins TRBV30 to TRBJ2-7; 7 nucleotides align to TRBD1. Losses at the gene ends were 3 bases for V and 6 bases for J; bases not matched to a gene: 5. CDR1 and CDR2 from the germline V gene are GTSNPN and SVGIG (reference sequence). This CDR3 has 12 amino acids. The CDR3 loop is CAWSPTGAEQYF. CDR3 in DNA: TGTGCCTGGAGCCCTACAGGGGCCGAGCAGTACTTC.

To note about this clone: The identical CDR3 is also encoded by other nucleotide sequences in the sample. The chain joins TRBV5-1 to TRBJ1-4; 10 bases map to TRBD1. The CDR3 has 14 residues. J lost 8 bases, V lost 2 bases, and 3 bases had no gene match. Germline CDR1 is SGHRS and CDR2 is YFSETQ. CDR3 bases: TGCGCCAGCAGCTTCGGGACAGGGGACGAAAAACTGTTTTTT. Translation gives CASSFGTGDEKLFF.